The rows below give T cell receptor beta chains drawn from one sample of a study of response to subunit inactivated influenza vaccine. A single record per CDR3 protein comes from TCRdb applying MiXCR to the RT-PCR reads. This sample has 430,000 or so distinct CDR3 sequences; over 9.5% occur once, and the top ten carry 10% to 15%. The sequencing here drew on PBMCs from blood, taken roughly 47 days after vaccination. These receptors came from a man in his forties or fifties who received an inactivated influenza vaccine. CDR3s include the opening cysteine and the closing phenylalanine or tryptophan. Each record gives: J gene, D gene, clone size, V gene, CDR3 protein, CDR3 DNA. A D gene is named only where the DNA matches it firmly. Where a row states a size, it is once, few, many or the class of an expanded clone; other rows omit it.

>TRBJ1-6|.|.|TRBV4-3
CASSQDLNRLGYNSPLHF
TGCGCCAGCAGCCAAGACCTAAACAGGCTAGGGTATAATTCACCCCTCCACTTT
>TRBJ2-3|.|few|TRBV4-2
CASSQDVGTAQYF
TGTGCCAGCAGCCAAGATGTGGGGACGGCGCAGTATTTT
>TRBJ2-3|TRBD2|.|TRBV29-1
CSVPRLAGVTDTQYF
TGCAGCGTTCCCCGACTAGCGGGAGTAACAGATACGCAGTATTTT
>TRBJ2-3|.|many|TRBV5-1
CASSLDAPGDTQYF
TGCGCCAGCAGCTTGGACGCGCCGGGTGATACGCAGTATTTT
>TRBJ2-5|TRBD2|.|TRBV11-2
CASSLDGLAGETQYF
TGTGCCAGCAGCTTAGATGGACTAGCGGGCGAGACCCAGTACTTC
>TRBJ2-5|TRBD1|many|TRBV27
CASSLRDRVETQYF
TGTGCCAGCAGTTTAAGGGACAGGGTTGAGACCCAGTACTTC
>TRBJ2-1|.|few|TRBV6-2/TRBV6-3
CASSYFARPDNEQFF
TGTGCCAGCAGTTACTTCGCCCGCCCCGACAATGAGCAGTTCTTC
>TRBJ2-7|.|few|TRBV24-1
CATSDPRRGDSYEQYF
TGTGCCACCAGTGATCCGAGGAGGGGGGATTCCTACGAGCAGTACTTC
>TRBJ2-7|TRBD1|few|TRBV10-2
CASSGGKSRGWYEQYF
TGCGCCAGCAGTGGGGGGAAGAGCAGGGGGTGGTACGAGCAGTACTTC
>TRBJ2-1|TRBD2|.|TRBV3-1
CASSQAWTSGRVNEQFF
TGTGCCAGCAGCCAAGCTTGGACTAGCGGGAGGGTTAATGAGCAGTTCTTC
>TRBJ2-1|TRBD2|many|TRBV7-2
CASSKGLAGAREQFF
TGTGCCAGCAGCAAAGGACTAGCGGGGGCCCGAGAGCAGTTCTTC
>TRBJ2-1|TRBD1|few|TRBV20-1
CSAREGQGAFNEQFF
TGCAGTGCTAGAGAGGGACAGGGGGCTTTCAATGAGCAGTTCTTC
>TRBJ2-3|TRBD2|.|TRBV4-3
CASSQGTGIAGTDTQYF
TGCGCCAGCAGCCAAGGAACCGGGATAGCGGGGACAGATACGCAGTATTTT
>TRBJ2-4|.|few|TRBV6-1
CASRRTTKNIQYF
TGTGCCAGTCGCAGGACTACCAAAAACATTCAGTACTTC
>TRBJ2-5|.|many|TRBV7-2
CASSPAGVVETQYF
TGTGCCAGCAGCCCAGCTGGAGTCGTCGAGACCCAGTACTTC
>TRBJ2-5|.|few|TRBV16
CASSVRRGETQYF
TGTGCCAGCAGCGTGCGAAGGGGGGAGACCCAGTACTTC
>TRBJ2-7|.|.|TRBV6-5
CASSYSTSISSNYEQYF
TGTGCCAGCAGTTACTCGACGAGCATATCGAGTAACTACGAGCAGTACTTC
>TRBJ1-1|.|.|TRBV7-2
CASSRRVEAFF
TGTGCCAGCAGCCGTCGGGTAGAAGCTTTCTTT
>TRBJ2-3|.|few|TRBV20-1
CSARTFTDTQYF
TGCAGTGCAAGAACCTTCACAGATACGCAGTATTTT
>TRBJ2-6|.|few|TRBV5-1
CASRLDRSGANVLTF
TGCGCCAGCAGGCTTGACAGGTCTGGGGCCAACGTCCTGACTTTC
>TRBJ1-2|TRBD1|.|TRBV20-1
CSAIPGQGLANYGYTF
TGCAGTGCTATACCGGGACAGGGGTTAGCTAACTATGGCTACACCTTC
>TRBJ2-5|TRBD2|.|TRBV3-1
CASSQDLAGAGETQYF
TGTGCCAGCAGCCAAGACCTAGCGGGAGCAGGAGAGACCCAGTACTTC